These T cell receptor beta chains were read from a single sample in a study of shared clonotypes between healthy human individuals. Method: immunoSEQ multiplex PCR; TCRdb's copy keeps in-frame clones and lacks some. The table includes about 680,000 clones, approximately 79% detected once. Sequencing was carried out using memory CD4+ T cells sorted from blood. The receptor source for this set is a woman in her thirties in good health. Each CDR3 is given with its conserved first and last residue. Fields, in order: V gene, J gene, clone size, D gene, CDR3 DNA, CDR3 protein. A D gene is named only where the DNA matches it firmly. Only part of the rows carry a size: once, few, many, or a class if the clone is expanded.

V gene: TRBV7-2
J gene: TRBJ2-1
clone size: .
D gene: TRBD2
CDR3 DNA: TGTGCCAGCAGCAAACTAGCGGGAGTCGGCAATGAGCAGTTCTTC
CDR3 protein: CASSKLAGVGNEQFF

V gene: TRBV7-2
J gene: TRBJ2-1
clone size: .
D gene: TRBD2
CDR3 DNA: TGTGCCAGCAGCCTAACTAGCGTCTACAATGAGCAGTTCTTC
CDR3 protein: CASSLTSVYNEQFF

V gene: TRBV5-1
J gene: TRBJ2-1
clone size: once
D gene: TRBD2
CDR3 DNA: TGCGCCAGCAGCCCGTCTAGCGGGGGGTACAATGAGCAGTTCTTC
CDR3 protein: CASSPSSGGYNEQFF

V gene: TRBV2
J gene: TRBJ2-6
clone size: .
D gene: TRBD1
CDR3 DNA: TGTGCCAGCCTTCTGGGACAGGGGGTACCCGGGGCCAACGTCCTGACTTTC
CDR3 protein: CASLLGQGVPGANVLTF

V gene: TRBV7-8
J gene: TRBJ2-7
clone size: .
D gene: TRBD2
CDR3 DNA: TGTGCCAGCAGCTTAGGTGGAGCGGGAGGGCCCTACGAGCAGTACTTC
CDR3 protein: CASSLGGAGGPYEQYF

V gene: TRBV27
J gene: TRBJ1-2
clone size: .
D gene: TRBD1
CDR3 DNA: TGTGCCAGCACTACACAGGGGGGTCGGGGTGGCTACACCTTC
CDR3 protein: CASTTQGGRGGYTF

V gene: TRBV19
J gene: TRBJ2-2
clone size: .
D gene: TRBD2
CDR3 DNA: TGTGCCAGTAGAACGGGACTAGCGGGAGCAGGGGAGCTGTTTTTT
CDR3 protein: CASRTGLAGAGELFF

V gene: TRBV29-1
J gene: TRBJ2-2
clone size: few
D gene: TRBD2
CDR3 DNA: TGCAGCGTCGTTAGCGGGAGTACTTCCGGGGAGCTGTTTTTT
CDR3 protein: CSVVSGSTSGELFF

V gene: TRBV28
J gene: TRBJ1-2
clone size: .
D gene: .
CDR3 DNA: TGTGCCAGCAGCCGTCGACAGGCCGGGCACTATGGCTACACCTTC
CDR3 protein: CASSRRQAGHYGYTF

V gene: TRBV6-6
J gene: TRBJ2-2
clone size: .
D gene: TRBD2
CDR3 DNA: TGTGCCAGCAGGCGACTAGCGGGACAAACCGGGGAGCTGTTTTTT
CDR3 protein: CASRRLAGQTGELFF

V gene: TRBV7-9
J gene: TRBJ1-4
clone size: few
D gene: TRBD1
CDR3 DNA: TGTGCCAGCAGCCCCGGGACAGCTAATGAAAAACTGTTTTTT
CDR3 protein: CASSPGTANEKLFF

V gene: TRBV5-1
J gene: TRBJ2-3
clone size: few
D gene: .
CDR3 DNA: TGCGCCAGCCTCCACTCGGGGAGCACAGATACGCAGTATTTT
CDR3 protein: CASLHSGSTDTQYF

V gene: TRBV7-8
J gene: TRBJ2-7
clone size: .
D gene: TRBD2
CDR3 DNA: TGTGCCAGCAGTCGACTAGCGGGCTACGAGCAGTACTTC
CDR3 protein: CASSRLAGYEQYF

V gene: TRBV14
J gene: TRBJ2-1
clone size: .
D gene: .
CDR3 DNA: TGTGCCAGCAGCCGTCTAGGACCCACCTTATACAATGAGCAGTTCTTC
CDR3 protein: CASSRLGPTLYNEQFF

V gene: TRBV5-1
J gene: TRBJ2-7
clone size: .
D gene: .
CDR3 DNA: TGCGCCAGCAGCTTGCGAACAGGGCTCAGCCCCGAGCAGTACTTC
CDR3 protein: CASSLRTGLSPEQYF

V gene: TRBV7-9
J gene: TRBJ1-1
clone size: .
D gene: .
CDR3 DNA: TGTGCCAGCAGCCCCAGGGCGGCCCTGAACACTGAAGCTTTCTTT
CDR3 protein: CASSPRAALNTEAFF

V gene: TRBV28
J gene: TRBJ1-2
clone size: .
D gene: TRBD1
CDR3 DNA: TGTGCCAGCAGTCCCCACGGACAGGGGAGAGGTTATGGCTACACCTTC
CDR3 protein: CASSPHGQGRGYGYTF

V gene: TRBV2
J gene: TRBJ2-7
clone size: few
D gene: .
CDR3 DNA: TGTGCCAGCAGTGAAAATACCGGAGGAACCTACGAGCAGTACTTC
CDR3 protein: CASSENTGGTYEQYF

V gene: TRBV6-6
J gene: TRBJ1-2
clone size: .
D gene: .
CDR3 DNA: TGTGCCAGCACAAGGGACGGATTACAAAATAATGGCTACACCTTC
CDR3 protein: CASTRDGLQNNGYTF

V gene: TRBV19
J gene: TRBJ2-1
clone size: .
D gene: .
CDR3 DNA: TGTGCCAGTAGTCTTCTCGACAGCCATACAACTGAGCAGTTCTTC
CDR3 protein: CASSLLDSHTTEQFF

V gene: TRBV19
J gene: TRBJ2-7
clone size: .
D gene: TRBD1
CDR3 DNA: TGTGCCAGTAGTATCCTTACAGGGGGTCGGGACGAGCAGTACTTC
CDR3 protein: CASSILTGGRDEQYF

V gene: TRBV6-1
J gene: TRBJ2-6
clone size: .
D gene: .
CDR3 DNA: TGTGCCAGCACCACATACAGGTCTGGGGCCAACGTCCTGACTTTC
CDR3 protein: CASTTYRSGANVLTF

V gene: TRBV19
J gene: TRBJ2-6
clone size: .
D gene: .
CDR3 DNA: TGTGCCAGTAGTTGGGGCGCTGGGGCCAACGTCCTGACTTTC
CDR3 protein: CASSWGAGANVLTF

V gene: TRBV15
J gene: TRBJ2-5
clone size: .
D gene: .
CDR3 DNA: TGTGCCACCAGCAGGGGGCAAGAGACCCAGTACTTC
CDR3 protein: CATSRGQETQYF

V gene: TRBV18
J gene: TRBJ1-1
clone size: .
D gene: .
CDR3 DNA: TGTGCCAGCTCACCACAGCCCTCGGGTTTTGAAGCTTTCTTT
CDR3 protein: CASSPQPSGFEAFF

V gene: TRBV15
J gene: TRBJ2-3
clone size: .
D gene: TRBD2
CDR3 DNA: TGTGCCATAAGGCGGACTAGCGGGAGGATCGGAGATACGCAGTATTTT
CDR3 protein: CAIRRTSGRIGDTQYF